This T cell receptor (beta chain) was observed in a study of T cells in Graves' hyperthyroidism and ophthalmopathy (dated by TCRdb to about 2019). Broadly, across the study: Peripheral blood was sampled at the time of initial diagnosis, prior to any treatment. To identify distinguishing TCR V-J signatures, a discovery cohort of 95 to 100 patients was used, comprising approximately 40 with Graves' ophthalmopathy and under 60 with stable Graves' hyperthyroidism. Prospective prediction of ophthalmopathy was tested in an independent validation cohort consisting of 18 to 20 hyperthyroidism patients and some 15 patients who later progressed to ophthalmopathy. The 75 to 100 discovery patients were randomly split 7:3 into training and test sets. Thyroid tissue and blood T-cell repertoires from more than five Graves' hyperthyroidism patients were also compared in the study. Following sampling, methimazole starting at 30 mg daily was given to hyperthyroidism patients, and high-dose intravenous methylprednisolone was given to ophthalmopathy patients. TCR Vbeta CDR3 sequencing of 120 to 150 peripheral blood samples (fewer than 45 ophthalmopathy, 75 or so hyperthyroidism and around 17 progressor patients) is reported in the paper.

A patient counted as having stable Graves' hyperthyroidism if no progression to ophthalmopathy occurred over 18 months of follow-up. The hyperthyroidism patients were between 18 and 65 years old and newly diagnosed, with a disease duration of less than 2 months. Exclusion was applied to patients with uncontrolled infections, other autoimmune diseases, pregnancy or lactation. Diagnoses were based on clinical symptoms, serum thyroxine and TRAb, thyroid ultrasound and orbital computed tomography. PBMCs were separated from approximately 10 ml of fresh peripheral blood using Ficoll-Paque density gradient centrifugation. Total RNA was extracted with Trizol reagent, and quality was checked on an Agilent 2100 Bioanalyzer. This clonotype was seen at least ten times. Its specific antigen is unknown. One end of the junction is discordant with germline, which a read error may explain. For CDR1 and CDR2, the germline V gene (reference sequence) lists SSHAT and FNYEAQ. The CDR3 starts with the cysteine, ends with the phenylalanine, and has 15 residues. This entry keeps only the CDR3 DNA: 45 bases, framed from base 1.

The TCR beta CDR3 regions were amplified from the RNA transcripts. For the first round of RT-PCR on the TCR CDR3, the HTBI primer set was used together with the Qiagen OneStep RT-PCR kit. Libraries were constructed in a second round of multiplex PCR, after which size selection and purification were carried out. Paired-end sequencing of the libraries was performed with 100 bp reads on an Illumina HiSeq2000. On the study's bioinformatics: SOAPnuke was used to process the raw data, throwing out any read that contained adapters or uncalled bases, had a mean Phred below 15, or lacked an exact constant-primer or identifier match. COPE v1.2.5 was used to merge high-quality paired reads, and clonotypes were defined as unique nucleotide sequences. MiTCR v1.1 was used to align the clonotypes against IMGT TRBV, TRBD and TRBJ reference segments. The analysis included only V-J combinations with a frequency above 0.0001, which together covered 99.2% of the repertoires. The TCS score was defined as F50 (clonal expansion) divided by E x V (chaos), with BLOSUM62-based TCRdist calculated between CDR3 peptides within each V-J. Welch's t-statistics and random forest reduced approximately 520 V-J features to fewer than 15, which were used in a naive Bayes classifier (R e1071). The public reads were run again by TCRdb, first through fastp at Q25 and then through MiXCR, and only productive beta chains were kept. Entries that share a CDR3 protein sequence are merged under the most common genes and DNA. These V and J calls derive from TCRdb rather than the authors' analysis. The sample profile shows about 620,000 distinct CDR3 sequences; about 16% of them were found once. The leading ten clones occupy approximately 3.9% of the sample.

Points the paper makes about the study in general: A model built on a 13 V-J signature distinguished ophthalmopathy from stable hyperthyroidism, reaching about 89% sensitivity and about 81% specificity in cross-validation and 80%/75% in testing. Most expanded thyroid clonotypes (frequency above 0.001) were also detected in blood, suggesting blood repertoires may reflect thyroid immune responses. No statistical method was used to fix the sample size in advance, and group allocation was not hidden from the investigators. In validation, the model predicted progression to ophthalmopathy with around 71% sensitivity and 72% to 85% specificity, a median of about 6 months before onset.

The receptor chain draws on TRBV7-7 and TRBJ2-3, with the D segment identity uncertain. This clonotype originated in a woman aged 25-40 years with Graves' hyperthyroidism. What was sequenced was blood. The DNA sequence reads TGTGCTAGCAGCCTGAGATACTCCAGCACAGATACGCAGTATTTT. This is translated as CASSLRYSSTDTQYF.